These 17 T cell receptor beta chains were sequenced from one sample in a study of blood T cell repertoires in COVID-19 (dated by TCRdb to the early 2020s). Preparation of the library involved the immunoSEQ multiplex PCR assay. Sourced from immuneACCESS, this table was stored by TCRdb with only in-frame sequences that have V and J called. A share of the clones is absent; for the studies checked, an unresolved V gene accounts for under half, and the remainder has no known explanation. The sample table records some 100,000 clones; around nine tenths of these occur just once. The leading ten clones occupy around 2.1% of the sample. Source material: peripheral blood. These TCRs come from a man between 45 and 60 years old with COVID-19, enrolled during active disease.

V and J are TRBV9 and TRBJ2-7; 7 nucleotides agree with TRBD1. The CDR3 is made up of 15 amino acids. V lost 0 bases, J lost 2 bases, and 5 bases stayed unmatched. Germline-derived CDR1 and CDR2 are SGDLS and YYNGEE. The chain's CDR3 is CASSVAGTAAYEQYF. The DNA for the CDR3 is TGTGCCAGCAGCGTAGCTGGGACAGCCGCCTACGAGCAGTACTTC.

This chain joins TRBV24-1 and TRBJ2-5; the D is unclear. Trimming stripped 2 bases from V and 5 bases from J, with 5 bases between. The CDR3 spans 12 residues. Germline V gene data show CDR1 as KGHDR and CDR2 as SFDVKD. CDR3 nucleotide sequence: TGTGCCACCAGTGATTCACGGGAGACCCAGTACTTC. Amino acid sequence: CATSDSRETQYF.

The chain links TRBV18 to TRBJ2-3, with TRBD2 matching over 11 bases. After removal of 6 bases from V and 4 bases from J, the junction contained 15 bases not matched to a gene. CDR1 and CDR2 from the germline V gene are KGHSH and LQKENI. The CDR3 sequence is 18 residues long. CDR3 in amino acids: CASSLRGGTSGIPDTQYF. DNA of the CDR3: TGTGCCAGCTCTCTTCGAGGGGGGACTAGCGGAATTCCAGATACGCAGTATTTT.

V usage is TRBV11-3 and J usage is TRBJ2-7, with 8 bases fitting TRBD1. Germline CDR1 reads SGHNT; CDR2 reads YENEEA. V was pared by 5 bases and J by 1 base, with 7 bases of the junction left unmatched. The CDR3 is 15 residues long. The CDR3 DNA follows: TGTGCCAGCAGCCTCGGGACAGGCCGGTCCTACGAGCAGTACTTC. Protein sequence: CASSLGTGRSYEQYF.

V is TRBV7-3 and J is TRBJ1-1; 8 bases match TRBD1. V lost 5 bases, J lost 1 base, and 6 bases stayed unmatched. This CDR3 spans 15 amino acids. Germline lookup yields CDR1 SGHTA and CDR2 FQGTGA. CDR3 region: CASSLRGTGNTEAFF. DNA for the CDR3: TGTGCCAGCAGCCTACGTGGGACAGGGAACACTGAAGCTTTCTTT. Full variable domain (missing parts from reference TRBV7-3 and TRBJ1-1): GAGVSQTPSNKVTEKGKYVELRCDPISGHTALYWYRQSLGQGPEFLIYFQGTGAADDSGLPNDRFFAVRPEGSVSTLKIQRTERGDSAVYLCASSLRGTGNTEAFFGQGTRLTVV.

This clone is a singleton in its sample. Written as DNA, the CDR3 is TGTGCCAGCTCACCAGGACAGGTCAATCAGCCCCAGCATTTT. This gives the protein CASSPGQVNQPQHF. The rearrangement links TRBV18 to TRBJ1-5; TRBD1 agrees at 7 bases. CDR3 length: 14 amino acids. J gave up 3 bases and V 2 bases, and 1 base lay outside the gene matches. Germline loops: CDR1 KGHSH, CDR2 LQKENI.

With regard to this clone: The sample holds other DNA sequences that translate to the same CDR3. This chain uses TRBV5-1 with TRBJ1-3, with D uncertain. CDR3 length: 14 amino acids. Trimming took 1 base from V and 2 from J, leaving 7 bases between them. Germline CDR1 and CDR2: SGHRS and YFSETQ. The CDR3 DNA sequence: TGCGCCAGCAGCTTGACGGGGACTGGAAACACCATATATTTT. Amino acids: CASSLTGTGNTIYF.

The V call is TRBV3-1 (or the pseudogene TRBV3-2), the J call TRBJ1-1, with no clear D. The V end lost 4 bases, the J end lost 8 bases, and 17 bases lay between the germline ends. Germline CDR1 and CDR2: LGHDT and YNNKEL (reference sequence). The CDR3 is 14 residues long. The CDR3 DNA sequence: TGTGCCAGCAGCCCCCTCCCCGCACCGGTAGAAGCTTTCTTT. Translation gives CASSPLPAPVEAFF.

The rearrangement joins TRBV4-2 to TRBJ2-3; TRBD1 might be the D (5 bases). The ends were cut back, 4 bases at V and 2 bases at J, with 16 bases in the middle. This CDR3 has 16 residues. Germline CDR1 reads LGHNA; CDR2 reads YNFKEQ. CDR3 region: CASSLGQDLDTDTQYF. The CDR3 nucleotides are TGTGCCAGCAGCCTGGGGCAGGATCTAGACACAGATACGCAGTATTTT.

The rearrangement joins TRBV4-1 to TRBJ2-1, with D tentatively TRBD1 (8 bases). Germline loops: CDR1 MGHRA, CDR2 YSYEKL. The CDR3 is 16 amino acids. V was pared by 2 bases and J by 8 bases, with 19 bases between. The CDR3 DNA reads TGCGCCAGCAGCCAACGAGGGAACAGGGGGGGGGATGAGCAGTTCTTC. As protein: CASSQRGNRGGDEQFF.

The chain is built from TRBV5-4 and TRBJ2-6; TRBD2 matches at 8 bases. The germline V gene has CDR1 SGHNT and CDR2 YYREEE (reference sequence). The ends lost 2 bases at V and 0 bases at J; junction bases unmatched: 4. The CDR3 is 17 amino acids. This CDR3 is CASSFGGGTSGANVLTF. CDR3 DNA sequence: TGTGCCAGCAGCTTTGGCGGGGGGACCTCTGGGGCCAACGTCCTGACTTTC.

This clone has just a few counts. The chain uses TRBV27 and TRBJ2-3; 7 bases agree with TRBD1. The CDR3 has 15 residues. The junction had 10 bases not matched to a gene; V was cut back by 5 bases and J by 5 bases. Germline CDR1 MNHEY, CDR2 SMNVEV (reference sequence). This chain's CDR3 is CASSPGTVSRDTQYF. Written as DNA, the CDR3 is TGTGCCAGCAGTCCTGGGACAGTTTCACGAGATACGCAGTATTTT.

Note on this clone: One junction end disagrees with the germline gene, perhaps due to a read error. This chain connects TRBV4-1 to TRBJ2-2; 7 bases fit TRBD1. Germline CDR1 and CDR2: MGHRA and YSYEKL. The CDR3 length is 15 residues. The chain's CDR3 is CASSHIQGNTGELFF. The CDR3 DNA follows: TGCGCCAGCAGCCACATACAGGGGAACACCGGGGAGCTATTTTTT.

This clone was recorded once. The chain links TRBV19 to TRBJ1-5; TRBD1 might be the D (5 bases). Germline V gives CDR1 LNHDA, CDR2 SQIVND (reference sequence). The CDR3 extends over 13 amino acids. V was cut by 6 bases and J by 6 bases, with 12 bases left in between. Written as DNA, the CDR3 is TGTGCCAGTAGCACAGGAGAACTTCAGCCCCAGCATTTT. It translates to CASSTGELQPQHF.

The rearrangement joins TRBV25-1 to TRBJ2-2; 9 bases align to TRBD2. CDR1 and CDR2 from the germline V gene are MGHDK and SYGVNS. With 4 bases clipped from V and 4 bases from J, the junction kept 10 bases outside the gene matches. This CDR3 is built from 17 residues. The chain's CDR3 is CASSVQRGAKGTGELFF. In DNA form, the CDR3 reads TGTGCCAGCAGTGTACAGCGGGGGGCCAAGGGCACCGGGGAGCTGTTTTTT. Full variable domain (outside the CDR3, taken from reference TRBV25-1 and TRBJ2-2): EADIYQTPRYLVIGTGKKITLECSQTMGHDKMYWYQQDPGMELHLIHYSYGVNSTEKGDLSSESTVSRIRTEHFPLTLESARPSHTSQYLCASSVQRGAKGTGELFFGEGSRLTVL.

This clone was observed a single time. The CDR3 loop is CASNGLAGVTDTQYF. CDR3 coding DNA: TGTGCCAGCAATGGTCTAGCGGGGGTTACGGATACGCAGTATTTT. The chain joins TRBV6-6 to TRBJ2-3; 10 bases align to TRBD2. Germline V CDR1 and CDR2: MNHNY, SVGAGI (reference sequence). This CDR3 spans 15 amino acids. V shed 7 bases, J shed 6 bases, and the junction held 10 bases outside the gene matches.

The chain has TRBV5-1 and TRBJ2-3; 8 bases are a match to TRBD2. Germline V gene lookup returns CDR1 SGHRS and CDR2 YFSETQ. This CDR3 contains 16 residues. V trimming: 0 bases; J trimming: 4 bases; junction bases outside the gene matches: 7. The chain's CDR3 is CASSLGPAGVSDTQYF. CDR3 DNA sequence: TGCGCCAGCAGCTTGGGACCAGCGGGGGTGTCAGATACGCAGTATTTT.